This record concerns one TCR beta chain sequence. The data are from a study of T cell clones after liver transplantation. The trim removed 3 bases at V and 6 bases at J, leaving 1 base unmatched. CDR3 length: 13 residues. Germline loops: CDR1 KGHSH, CDR2 LQKENI. Sequenced by immunoSEQ multiplex PCR; TCRdb stores in-frame clones only, minus some. The sample holds 99,000 or so clones; 82% are singletons and the top ten take around 0.97%. The chain employs TRBV18 and TRBJ2-7; 11 bases map to TRBD2. The clonotype originates from a human donor who received a liver transplant. This specimen consisted of CD4+ T cells from blood, obtained before liver transplant. CDR3 region: CASSPGLAGEQYF. The DNA of the CDR3 is TGTGCCAGCTCACCCGGACTAGCGGGCGAGCAGTACTTC. Full variable domain (outside the CDR3, taken from reference TRBV18 and TRBJ2-7): NAGVMQNPRHLVRRRGQEARLRCSPMKGHSHVYWYRQLPEEGLKFMVYLQKENIIDESGMPKERFSAEFPKEGPSILRIQQVVRGDSAAYFCASSPGLAGEQYFGPGTRLTVT.